The T cell receptor (beta chain) described here comes from a study of T-cell reconstitution after alpha-beta-depleted transplantation in children. Study-wide points: Several hundred expanded graft clones reportedly supplied alpha-beta T cells about two months after transplant.

This CDR3 region has 13 residues. The V gene's germline CDR1 is MNHEY and CDR2 SVGEGT. V was pared by 4 bases and J by 1 base, with 8 bases between. Unique molecular identifiers were used in preparing the TCRbeta library. TCRdb ran MiXCR on the PCR reads and lists one entry per CDR3 protein. Of 450,000 to 600,000 distinct CDR3 sequences in the sample, over 9.5% are singletons; the top ten hold around 2.2%. This clonotype came up many times. Its antigen remains unknown. V is TRBV6-2 or TRBV6-3 and J is TRBJ2-7; D gene unclear. The sequence was collected from a child younger than 10 with inherited bone marrow failure, due to receive a stem cell transplant. The material sequenced was PBMCs, taken before TCRalphabeta/CD19-depleted stem cell transplant. The CDR3 reads CASSWPGSYEQYF. DNA of the CDR3: TGTGCCAGCAGTTGGCCCGGGTCCTACGAGCAGTACTTC.